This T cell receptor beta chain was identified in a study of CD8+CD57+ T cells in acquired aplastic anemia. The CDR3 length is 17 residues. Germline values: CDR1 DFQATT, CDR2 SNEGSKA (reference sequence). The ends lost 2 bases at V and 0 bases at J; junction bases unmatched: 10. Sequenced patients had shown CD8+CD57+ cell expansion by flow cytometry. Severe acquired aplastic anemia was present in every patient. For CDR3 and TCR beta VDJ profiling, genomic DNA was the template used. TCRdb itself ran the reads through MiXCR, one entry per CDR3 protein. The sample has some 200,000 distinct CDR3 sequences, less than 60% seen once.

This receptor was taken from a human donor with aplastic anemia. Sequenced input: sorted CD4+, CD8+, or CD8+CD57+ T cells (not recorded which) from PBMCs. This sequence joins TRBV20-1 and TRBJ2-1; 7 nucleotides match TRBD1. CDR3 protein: CSARYQGVGYSYNEQFF. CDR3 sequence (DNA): TGCAGTGCTAGATATCAGGGGGTAGGGTACTCCTACAATGAGCAGTTCTTC.